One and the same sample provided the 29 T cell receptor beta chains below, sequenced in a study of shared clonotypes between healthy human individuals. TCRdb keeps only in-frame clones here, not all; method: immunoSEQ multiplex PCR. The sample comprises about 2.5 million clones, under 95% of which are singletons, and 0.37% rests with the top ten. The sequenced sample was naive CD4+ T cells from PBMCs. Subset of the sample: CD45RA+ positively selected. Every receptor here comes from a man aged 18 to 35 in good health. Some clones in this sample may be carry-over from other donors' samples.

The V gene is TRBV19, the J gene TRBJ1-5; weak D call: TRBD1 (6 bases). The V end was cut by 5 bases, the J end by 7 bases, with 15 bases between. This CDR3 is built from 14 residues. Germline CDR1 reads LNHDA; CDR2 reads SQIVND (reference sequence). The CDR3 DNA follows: TGTGCCAGTAGTTCTAGGGGGGGTGGACAGCCCCAGCATTTT. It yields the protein CASSSRGGGQPQHF.

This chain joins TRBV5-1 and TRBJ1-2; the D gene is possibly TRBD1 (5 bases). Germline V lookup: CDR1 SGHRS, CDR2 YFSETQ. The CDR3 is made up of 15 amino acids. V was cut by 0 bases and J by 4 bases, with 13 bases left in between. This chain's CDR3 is CASSLGPGHSYGYTF. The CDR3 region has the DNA TGCGCCAGCAGCTTGGGCCCGGGGCACAGCTATGGCTACACCTTC.

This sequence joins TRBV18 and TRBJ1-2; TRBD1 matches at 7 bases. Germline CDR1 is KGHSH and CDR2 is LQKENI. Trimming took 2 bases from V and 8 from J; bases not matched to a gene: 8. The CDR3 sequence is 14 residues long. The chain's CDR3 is CASSPIRDREGYTF. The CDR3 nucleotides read TGTGCCAGCTCACCAATCCGAGACAGGGAAGGCTACACCTTC.

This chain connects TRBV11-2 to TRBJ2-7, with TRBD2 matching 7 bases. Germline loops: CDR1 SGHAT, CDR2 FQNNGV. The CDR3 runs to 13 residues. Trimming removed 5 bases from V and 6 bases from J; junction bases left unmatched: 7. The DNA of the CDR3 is TGTGCCAGCAGCCCACTTCGGGGGGTCGAGCAGTACTTC. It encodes CASSPLRGVEQYF.

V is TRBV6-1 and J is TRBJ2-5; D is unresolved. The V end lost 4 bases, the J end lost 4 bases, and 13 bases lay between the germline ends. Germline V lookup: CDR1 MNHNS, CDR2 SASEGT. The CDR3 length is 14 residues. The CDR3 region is CASSAGPARETQYF. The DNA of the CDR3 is TGTGCCAGCAGTGCGGGCCCGGCTCGAGAGACCCAGTACTTC.

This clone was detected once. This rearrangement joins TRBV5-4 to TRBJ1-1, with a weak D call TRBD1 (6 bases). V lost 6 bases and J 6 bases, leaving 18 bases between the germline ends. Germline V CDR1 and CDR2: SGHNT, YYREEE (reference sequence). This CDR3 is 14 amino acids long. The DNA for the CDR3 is TGTGCCAGCACCCAAGGTGGGGGGCGGTCTGAAGCTTTCTTT. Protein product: CASTQGGGRSEAFF. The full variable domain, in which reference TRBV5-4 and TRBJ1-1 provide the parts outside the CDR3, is ETGVTQSPTHLIKTRGQQVTLRCSSQSGHNTVSWYQQALGQGPQFIFQYYREEENGRGNFPPRFSGLQFPNYSSELNVNALELDDSALYLCASTQGGGRSEAFFGQGTRLTVV.

This chain's CDR3 is CASSLSGQNYEQYF. The DNA for the CDR3 is TGTGCCAGCAGCTTATCGGGACAGAACTACGAGCAGTACTTC. The gene calls are TRBV7-9 and TRBJ2-5; 7 nucleotides line up with TRBD1. The DNA end favors TRBJ2-7, so the J call may be wrong. The CDR3 loop spans 14 amino acids. CDR1 and CDR2 from the germline V gene are SEHNR and FQNEAQ (reference sequence).

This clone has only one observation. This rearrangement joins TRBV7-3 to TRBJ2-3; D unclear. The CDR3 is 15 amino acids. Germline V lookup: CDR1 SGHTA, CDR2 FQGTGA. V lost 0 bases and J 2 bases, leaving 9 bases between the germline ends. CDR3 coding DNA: TGTGCCAGCAGCTTAACGCATCCAGACACAGATACGCAGTATTTT. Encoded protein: CASSLTHPDTDTQYF.

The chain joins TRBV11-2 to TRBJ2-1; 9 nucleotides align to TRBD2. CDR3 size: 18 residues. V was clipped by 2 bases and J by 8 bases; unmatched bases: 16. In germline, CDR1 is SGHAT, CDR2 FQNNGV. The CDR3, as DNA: TGTGCCAGCAGCTTAACGAGGCTTCTGCCTAGCGGGACCGATGAGCAGTTCTTC. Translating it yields CASSLTRLLPSGTDEQFF.

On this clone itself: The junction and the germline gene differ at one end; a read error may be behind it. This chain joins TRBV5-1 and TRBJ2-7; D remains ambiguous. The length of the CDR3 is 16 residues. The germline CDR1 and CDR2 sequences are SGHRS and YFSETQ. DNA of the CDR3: TGCGCCAGCAGCTTGGTGCCTTCCCCCACCTCCCACGAGCAGTACTTC. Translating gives CASSLVPSPTSHEQYF.

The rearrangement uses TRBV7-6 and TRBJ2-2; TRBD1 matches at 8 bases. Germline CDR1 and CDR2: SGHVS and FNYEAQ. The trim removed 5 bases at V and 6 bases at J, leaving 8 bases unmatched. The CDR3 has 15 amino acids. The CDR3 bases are TGTGCCAGCAGCCCATTGCAGGGGGCCTCCGGGGAGCTGTTTTTT. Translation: CASSPLQGASGELFF.

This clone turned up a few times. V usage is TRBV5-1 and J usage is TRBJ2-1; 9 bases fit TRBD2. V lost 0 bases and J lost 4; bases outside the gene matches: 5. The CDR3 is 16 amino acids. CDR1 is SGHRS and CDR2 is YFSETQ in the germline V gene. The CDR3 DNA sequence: TGCGCCAGCAGCTTGGGTCAGCGGGAGGCTTACAATGAGCAGTTCTTC. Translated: CASSLGQREAYNEQFF.

The DNA of the CDR3 is TGTGCCAGCAGTCCCTCGTGGACAGGGGGTAGCAATCAGCCCCAGCATTTT. This encodes CASSPSWTGGSNQPQHF. This chain uses TRBV28 with TRBJ1-5; 10 bases fit TRBD1. Germline V CDR1 and CDR2: MDHEN, SYDVKM. CDR3 length equals 17 residues. The V gene end was trimmed by 5 bases and the J gene end by 0 bases; junction bases not matched to a gene: 7. Full variable domain (outside the CDR3, taken from reference TRBV28 and TRBJ1-5): DVKVTQSSRYLVKRTGEKVFLECVQDMDHENMFWYRQDPGLGLRLIYFSYDVKMKEKGDIPEGYSVSREKKERFSLILESASTNQTSMYLCASSPSWTGGSNQPQHFGDGTRLSIL.

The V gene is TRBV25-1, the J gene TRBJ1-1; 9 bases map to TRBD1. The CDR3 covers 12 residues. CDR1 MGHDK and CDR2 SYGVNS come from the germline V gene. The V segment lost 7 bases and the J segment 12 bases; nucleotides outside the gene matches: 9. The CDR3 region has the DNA TGTGCCAGCACCGGTGGGACAGGGAAATCTTTCTTT. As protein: CASTGGTGKSFF.

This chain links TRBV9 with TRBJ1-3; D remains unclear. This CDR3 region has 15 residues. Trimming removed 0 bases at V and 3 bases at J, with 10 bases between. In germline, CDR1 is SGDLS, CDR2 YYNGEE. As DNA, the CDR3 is TGTGCCAGCAGCGTAGAAGGGCTGGATGGAAACACCATATATTTT. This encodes CASSVEGLDGNTIYF.

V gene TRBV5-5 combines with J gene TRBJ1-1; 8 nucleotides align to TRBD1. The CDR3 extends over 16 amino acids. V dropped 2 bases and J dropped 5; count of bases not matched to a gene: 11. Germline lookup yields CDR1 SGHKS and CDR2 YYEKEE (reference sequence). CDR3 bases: TGTGCCAGCAGCTTTACCCCCGGGACAGGCTTTACTGAAGCTTTCTTT. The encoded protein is CASSFTPGTGFTEAFF.

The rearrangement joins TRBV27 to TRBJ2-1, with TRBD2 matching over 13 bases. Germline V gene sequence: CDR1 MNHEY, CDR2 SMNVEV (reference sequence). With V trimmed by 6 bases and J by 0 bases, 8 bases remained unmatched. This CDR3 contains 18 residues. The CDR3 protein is CASSGLAGVRSSYNEQFF. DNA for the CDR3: TGTGCCAGCAGCGGACTAGCGGGGGTGCGGAGCTCCTACAATGAGCAGTTCTTC.

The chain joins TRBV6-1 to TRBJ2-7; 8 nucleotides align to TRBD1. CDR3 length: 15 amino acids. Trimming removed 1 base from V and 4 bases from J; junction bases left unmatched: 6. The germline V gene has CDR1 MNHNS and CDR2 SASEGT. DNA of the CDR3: TGTGCCAGCAGTGAAGAAGCAGGGGGCAGGTACGAGCAGTACTTC. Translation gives CASSEEAGGRYEQYF.

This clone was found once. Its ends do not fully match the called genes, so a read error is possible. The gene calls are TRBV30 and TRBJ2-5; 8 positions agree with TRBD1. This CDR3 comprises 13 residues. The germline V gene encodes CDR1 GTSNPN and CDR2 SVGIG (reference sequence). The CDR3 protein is CVWLDRGQETQYF. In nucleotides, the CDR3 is TGTGTCTGGCTAGACAGGGGCCAAGAGACCCAGTACTTC.

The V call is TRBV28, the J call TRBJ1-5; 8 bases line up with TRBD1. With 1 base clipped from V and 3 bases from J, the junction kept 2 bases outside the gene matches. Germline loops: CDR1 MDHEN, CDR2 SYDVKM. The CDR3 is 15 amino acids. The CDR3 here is CASSLSTGDNQPQHF. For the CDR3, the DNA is TGTGCCAGCAGTTTATCGACAGGGGACAATCAGCCCCAGCATTTT.

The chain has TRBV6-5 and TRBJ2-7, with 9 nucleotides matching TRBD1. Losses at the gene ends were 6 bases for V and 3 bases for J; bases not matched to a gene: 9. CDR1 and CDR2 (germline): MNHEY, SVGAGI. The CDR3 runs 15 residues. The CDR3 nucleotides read TGTGCCAGCAGGGTAGTGGGACAGGGTGTCTACGAGCAGTACTTC. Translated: CASRVVGQGVYEQYF.

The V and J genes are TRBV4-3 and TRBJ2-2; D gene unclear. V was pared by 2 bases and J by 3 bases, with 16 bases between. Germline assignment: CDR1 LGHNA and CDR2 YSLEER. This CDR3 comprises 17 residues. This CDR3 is CASSQRSDPLDTGELFF. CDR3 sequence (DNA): TGCGCCAGCAGCCAACGGAGTGACCCCCTGGACACCGGGGAGCTGTTTTTT.

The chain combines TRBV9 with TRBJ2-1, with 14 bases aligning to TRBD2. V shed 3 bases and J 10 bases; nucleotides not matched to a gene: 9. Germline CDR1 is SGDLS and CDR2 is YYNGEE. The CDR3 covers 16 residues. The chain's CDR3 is CASSASGTSGSREQFF. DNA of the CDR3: TGTGCCAGCAGCGCGAGCGGGACTAGCGGGAGTCGAGAGCAGTTCTTC.

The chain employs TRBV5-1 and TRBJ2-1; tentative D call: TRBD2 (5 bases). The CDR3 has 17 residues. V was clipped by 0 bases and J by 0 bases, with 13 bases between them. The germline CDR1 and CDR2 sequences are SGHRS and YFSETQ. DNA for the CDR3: TGCGCCAGCAGCTTGGGGTTTGGAGGCAGCTCCTACAATGAGCAGTTCTTC. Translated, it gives CASSLGFGGSSYNEQFF.

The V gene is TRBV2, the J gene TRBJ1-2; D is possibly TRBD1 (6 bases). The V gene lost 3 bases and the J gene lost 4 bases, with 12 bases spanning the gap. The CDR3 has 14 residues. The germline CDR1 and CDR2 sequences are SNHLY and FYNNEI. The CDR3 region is CASSEEGEGYGYTF. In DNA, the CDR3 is TGTGCCAGCAGTGAGGAGGGGGAGGGCTATGGCTACACCTTC. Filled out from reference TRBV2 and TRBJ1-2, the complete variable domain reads EPEVTQTPSHQVTQMGQEVILRCVPISNHLYFYWYRQILGQKVEFLVSFYNNEISEKSEIFDDQFSVERPDGSNFTLKIRSTKLEDSAMYFCASSEEGEGYGYTFGSGTRLTVV.

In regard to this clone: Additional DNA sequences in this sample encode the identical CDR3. The CDR3 sequence is CASSLAGGSGNTIYF. The CDR3 DNA is TGCGCCAGCAGCTTGGCCGGGGGCTCTGGAAACACCATATATTTT. J is TRBJ1-3 and V is TRBV5-1; maybe TRBD1 (5 bases). Germline assignment: CDR1 SGHRS and CDR2 YFSETQ. The CDR3 spans 15 residues. Deletions cut 0 bases from V and 0 bases from J, with 7 bases between.

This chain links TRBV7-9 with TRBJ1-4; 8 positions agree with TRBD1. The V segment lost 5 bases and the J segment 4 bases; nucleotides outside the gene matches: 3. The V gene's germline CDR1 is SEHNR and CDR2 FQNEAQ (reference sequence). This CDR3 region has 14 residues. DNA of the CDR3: TGTGCCAGCAGCCCGGACAGGGTTAATGAAAAACTGTTTTTT. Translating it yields CASSPDRVNEKLFF.

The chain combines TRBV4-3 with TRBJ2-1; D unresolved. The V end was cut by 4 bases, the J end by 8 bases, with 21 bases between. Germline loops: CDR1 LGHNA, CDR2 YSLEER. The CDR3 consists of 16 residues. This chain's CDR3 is CASSPRLGPSRHEQFF. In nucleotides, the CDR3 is TGCGCCAGCAGCCCCCGCCTTGGTCCTTCACGGCATGAGCAGTTCTTC.

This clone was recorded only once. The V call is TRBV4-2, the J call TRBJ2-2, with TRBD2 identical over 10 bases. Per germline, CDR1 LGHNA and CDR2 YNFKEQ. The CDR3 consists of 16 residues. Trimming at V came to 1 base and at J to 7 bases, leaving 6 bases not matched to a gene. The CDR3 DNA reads TGTGCCAGCAGCCAAGGGAGCGGGAGGGCCGTCGGGGAGCTGTTTTTT. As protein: CASSQGSGRAVGELFF.